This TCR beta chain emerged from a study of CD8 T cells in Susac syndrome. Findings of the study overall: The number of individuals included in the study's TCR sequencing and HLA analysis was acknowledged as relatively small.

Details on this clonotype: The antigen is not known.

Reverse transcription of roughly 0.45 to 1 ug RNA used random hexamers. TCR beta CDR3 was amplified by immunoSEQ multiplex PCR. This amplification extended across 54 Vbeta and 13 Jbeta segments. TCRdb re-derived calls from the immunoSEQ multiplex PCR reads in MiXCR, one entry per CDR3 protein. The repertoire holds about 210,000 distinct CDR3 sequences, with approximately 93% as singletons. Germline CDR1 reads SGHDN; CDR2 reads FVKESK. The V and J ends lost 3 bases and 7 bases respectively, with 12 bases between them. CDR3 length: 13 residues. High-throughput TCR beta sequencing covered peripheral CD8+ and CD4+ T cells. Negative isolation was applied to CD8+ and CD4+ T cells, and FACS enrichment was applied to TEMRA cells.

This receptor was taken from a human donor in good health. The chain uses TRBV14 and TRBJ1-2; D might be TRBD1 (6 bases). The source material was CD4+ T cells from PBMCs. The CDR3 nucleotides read TGTGCCAGCAGCCACCGGAGAGGGGGTGGCTACACCTTC. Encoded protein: CASSHRRGGGYTF.